This record looks at one TCR beta chain sequence and its context. The entry originates in a study of blood T cell repertoires in COVID-19. In the study overall: T cells, B-cell-depleted T cells, or PBMCs provided the cDNA or gDNA that served as material.

Original handling: Amplified reference gene primers provided the basis for estimating nucleated cell counts. The repertoire was sequenced with immunoSEQ multiplex PCR; TCRdb's copy has only in-frame clones and lacks some. From that table come the V and J calls and clone size; the DNA was used to work out D and trimming. The table has 310,000 or so clones, around 87% seen once. This CDR3 comprises 15 residues. Trimming left V 4 bases short and J 0 bases short, with 12 bases between. CDR1 is SGHTA, CDR2 FQGNSA, per germline. Sequenced: peripheral blood. This sequence joins TRBV7-2 and TRBJ1-1, with a weak D call TRBD1 (6 bases). The TCR comes from a man aged 45 to 65 with active or convalescent COVID-19. The CDR3 bases are TGTGCCAGCAGCTCTCCGGGGGGGCTGAACACTGAAGCTTTCTTT. Translated: CASSSPGGLNTEAFF.